This T cell receptor (beta chain) derives from a study of T-cell reconstitution after alpha-beta-depleted transplantation in children. This CDR3 region has 16 residues. Germline V CDR1 and CDR2: DFQATT, SNEGSKA (reference sequence). Trimming cost V 6 bases and J 5 bases; bases outside gene matches: 16. This clonotype occurred many times. Unique molecular identifiers featured in how the TCRbeta library was prepared. TCRdb fed the PCR reads into MiXCR, producing one record per CDR3 protein. Among 200,000 to 250,000 distinct CDR3 sequences, about 9.5% were seen once, and the ten largest hold 5.5% to 8%. The source of this sequence is a human donor who donated a stem cell graft to a child with acute lymphoblastic leukemia. The sample consisted of PBMCs from the stem cell graft donor, taken from the stem cell graft. The rearrangement links TRBV20-1 to TRBJ1-1, with 9 bases identical to TRBD1. CDR3 loop: CSAKNVETGGETEAFF. Written as DNA, the CDR3 is TGCAGTGCCAAAAACGTAGAGACAGGGGGAGAAACTGAAGCTTTCTTT.